One and the same sample provided the 25 T cell receptor beta chains below, sequenced in a study of shared clonotypes between healthy human individuals. The repertoire was sequenced with immunoSEQ multiplex PCR; TCRdb's copy has only in-frame clones and lacks some. The sample carries about 2 million clones, about 95% recorded once. The sample consisted of naive CD4+ T cells sorted from blood. Subset indicated: CD45RA+ positively selected. The receptor set was obtained from a man aged 18 to 29 in good health.

On this clone: This sample also contains other DNA sequences that code for the same CDR3. V gene TRBV5-1 combines with J gene TRBJ2-7, with 11 bases lining up with TRBD1. This CDR3 spans 15 amino acids. CDR1 is SGHRS and CDR2 is YFSETQ in the germline V gene. With V trimmed by 3 bases and J by 3 bases, 5 bases remained unmatched. CDR3 in DNA: TGCGCCAGCAGCTCGGGAGGGACAGGGGGCTACGAGCAGTACTTC. Translating gives CASSSGGTGGYEQYF.

The chain carries TRBV11-2 and TRBJ2-5; maybe TRBD2 (6 bases). There are 15 residues in the CDR3. Germline V gene data show CDR1 as SGHAT and CDR2 as FQNNGV. Deletions cut 5 bases from V and 0 bases from J, with 13 bases between. The CDR3 reads CASSPGREYQETQYF. The CDR3 DNA is TGTGCCAGCAGCCCCGGTCGGGAGTACCAAGAGACCCAGTACTTC.

This CDR3 is CASSLDTSGSYNEQFF. Written as DNA, the CDR3 is TGCGCCAGCAGCTTGGACACTAGCGGGAGCTACAATGAGCAGTTCTTC. The chain recombines TRBV5-1 with TRBJ2-1; 11 positions match TRBD2. The CDR3 consists of 16 residues. Germline CDR1 and CDR2: SGHRS and YFSETQ. Trimming removed 0 bases from V and 3 bases from J; junction bases left unmatched: 2.

The V gene is TRBV29-1, the J gene TRBJ2-7; TRBD1 aligns across 11 bases. This CDR3 is 16 amino acids long. Germline CDR1 is SQVTM and CDR2 is ANQGSEA. The J segment lost 3 bases and the V segment lost 1 base, leaving 8 bases of the junction unmatched. The CDR3: CSVEAYGQGAGYEQYF. CDR3 bases: TGCAGCGTTGAAGCGTATGGACAGGGGGCTGGCTACGAGCAGTACTTC.

CDR3: CASSRGRADYEQYF. The CDR3 bases are TGTGCCAGCAGTCGCGGGAGGGCCGATTACGAGCAGTACTTC. The J gene is TRBJ2-7, the V gene TRBV2; 9 nucleotides line up with TRBD2. This CDR3 has 14 amino acids. CDR1 and CDR2 from the germline V gene are SNHLY and FYNNEI. J gave up 4 bases and V 5 bases, and 6 bases lay outside the gene matches.

Points on this clone: The sample carries other DNA sequences with the same CDR3. This chain uses TRBV5-1 with TRBJ1-1, with 7 bases matching TRBD1. CDR1 SGHRS and CDR2 YFSETQ come from the germline V gene. V dropped 0 bases and J dropped 5; count of bases not matched to a gene: 4. There are 14 residues in the CDR3. For the CDR3, the DNA is TGCGCCAGCAGCTTGGAAGGGGGCCGGACTGAAGCTTTCTTT. It specifies CASSLEGGRTEAFF.

The CDR3 nucleotides read TGTGCATCAAGCGGCCCCTGGGGCAATGAGCAGTTCTTC. It is translated as CASSGPWGNEQFF. The gene calls are TRBV30 and TRBJ2-1; a possible D gene is TRBD2 (5 bases). The length of the CDR3 is 13 residues. Germline V CDR1 and CDR2: GTSNPN, SVGIG (reference sequence).

The chain couples TRBV30 to TRBJ1-3; D perhaps matches TRBD1 (5 bases). CDR1 and CDR2 from the germline V gene are GTSNPN and SVGIG (reference sequence). The CDR3 totals 13 residues. V lost 4 bases and J lost 4, with 11 bases in between. The chain's CDR3 is CAWTGLEGNTIYF. The CDR3 DNA sequence: TGTGCCTGGACAGGGTTAGAAGGAAACACCATATATTTT.

V gene TRBV30 combines with J gene TRBJ2-5, with 10 bases matching TRBD1. J gave up 3 bases and V 4 bases, and 5 bases lay outside the gene matches. This CDR3 has 14 amino acids. CDR1 and CDR2 (germline): GTSNPN, SVGIG (reference sequence). The CDR3 DNA reads as TGTGCCTGGACCGGACAGGGGGGTAAAGAGACCCAGTACTTC. Translated, it gives CAWTGQGGKETQYF.

The chain combines TRBV5-4 with TRBJ2-3, with D possibly TRBD2 on 6 matching bases. V lost 4 bases, J lost 0 bases, and 12 bases lay in between. The CDR3 sequence is 15 residues long. Germline V gives CDR1 SGHNT, CDR2 YYREEE (reference sequence). The CDR3 region is CASSLGTPSTDTQYF. DNA of the CDR3: TGTGCCAGCAGCCTCGGGACTCCCAGCACAGATACGCAGTATTTT.

This chain links TRBV27 with TRBJ2-7; D is possibly TRBD1 (6 bases). The CDR3 is 12 residues long. Germline loops: CDR1 MNHEY, CDR2 SMNVEV (reference sequence). V gave up 6 bases and J gave up 7 bases, with 13 bases separating them. The DNA for the CDR3 is TGTGCCAGCAGACGGGTCAGGGGTGAGCAGTACTTC. Protein: CASRRVRGEQYF.

This clone was found once. The chain carries TRBV27 and TRBJ2-5, with TRBD2 matching 14 bases. The V and J ends lost 4 bases and 5 bases, in that order; junction bases with no gene match: 6. The CDR3 covers 16 residues. Germline-derived CDR1 and CDR2 are MNHEY and SMNVEV (reference sequence). In nucleotides, the CDR3 is TGTGCCAGCAGTTCGGGACTAGCGGGAGTCTCGGAGACCCAGTACTTC. The encoded protein is CASSSGLAGVSETQYF.

The V gene is TRBV6-1, the J gene TRBJ1-2, with D perhaps matching TRBD1 (5 bases). The V gene lost 7 bases and the J gene lost 2 bases, with 17 bases spanning the gap. CDR1 and CDR2 from the germline V gene are MNHNS and SASEGT. The CDR3 spans 15 residues. CDR3 sequence reads: CASTGLAQGNYGYTF. CDR3 DNA sequence: TGTGCCAGCACCGGACTCGCGCAGGGAAACTATGGCTACACCTTC.

This clone was counted a single time. The chain joins TRBV5-1 to TRBJ2-7; D not resolved. This CDR3 region has 12 residues. The V gene's germline CDR1 is SGHRS and CDR2 YFSETQ. V lost 0 bases to trimming and J lost 5 bases, with 6 bases between them. The CDR3 protein is CASSLVVNEQYF. The CDR3 nucleotides are TGCGCCAGCAGCTTGGTCGTTAACGAGCAGTACTTC.

The V call is TRBV7-9, the J call TRBJ2-4; D possibly corresponds to TRBD2 (7 bases). Germline V gene sequence: CDR1 SEHNR, CDR2 FQNEAQ (reference sequence). V lost 0 bases to trimming and J lost 4 bases, with 19 bases between them. The CDR3 spans 18 residues. The CDR3 here is CASSLAPLGLGGKNIQYF. The CDR3 nucleotides read TGTGCCAGCAGCTTAGCCCCCCTTGGACTAGGGGGGAAAAACATTCAGTACTTC.

The V and J genes are TRBV2 and TRBJ2-7; unclear D gene. V dropped 7 bases and J dropped 1 base, with 8 bases sitting between them. The germline V gene has CDR1 SNHLY and CDR2 FYNNEI. CDR3 length: 12 residues. CDR3 sequence reads: CASKVQSYEQYF. As DNA, the CDR3 is TGTGCCAGCAAAGTACAATCCTACGAGCAGTACTTC. The full variable domain, in which reference TRBV2 and TRBJ2-7 provide the parts outside the CDR3, is EPEVTQTPSHQVTQMGQEVILRCVPISNHLYFYWYRQILGQKVEFLVSFYNNEISEKSEIFDDQFSVERPDGSNFTLKIRSTKLEDSAMYFCASKVQSYEQYFGPGTRLTVT.

The V and J genes are TRBV7-3 and TRBJ2-7; D gene ambiguous. V lost 0 bases, J lost 6 bases, and 12 bases lay in between. This CDR3 comprises 14 residues. CDR1 and CDR2 from the germline V gene are SGHTA and FQGTGA. For the CDR3, the DNA is TGTGCCAGCAGCTTAACGTCCTTGTCGGGCGAGCAGTACTTC. As protein: CASSLTSLSGEQYF.

The rearrangement links TRBV5-4 to TRBJ2-7, with TRBD2 identical over 10 bases. The ends lost 3 bases at V and 3 bases at J; junction bases unmatched: 6. The CDR3 is made up of 15 amino acids. CDR1 SGHNT and CDR2 YYREEE come from the germline V gene (reference sequence). CDR3 coding DNA: TGTGCCAGCAGCTACACCGGGACTAGCGACTACGAGCAGTACTTC. Its protein is CASSYTGTSDYEQYF.

The CDR3 DNA reads as TGTGCCAGCAGTTACGCGGCAGGGGGGTCCTACGAGCAGTACTTC. As protein: CASSYAAGGSYEQYF. The chain is built from TRBV6-5 and TRBJ2-7; TRBD1 is a possible D gene (7 bases). Germline CDR1 reads MNHEY; CDR2 reads SVGAGI. CDR3 length: 15 amino acids. The V and J ends lost 2 bases and 1 base respectively, with 12 bases between them.

The rearrangement joins TRBV18 to TRBJ1-1; 10 nucleotides match TRBD1. The trim removed 5 bases at V and 1 base at J, leaving 4 bases unmatched. Germline CDR1 KGHSH, CDR2 LQKENI. CDR3 length: 15 residues. The CDR3 DNA reads TGTGCCAGCTCAGGGGACAGGGGTGCGAACACTGAAGCTTTCTTT. Encoded protein: CASSGDRGANTEAFF.

This clone has just one count. J is TRBJ2-2 and V is TRBV5-4; 7 nucleotides match TRBD1. From germline, CDR1 is SGHNT and CDR2 YYREEE (reference sequence). The J segment lost 4 bases and the V segment lost 4 bases, leaving 7 bases of the junction unmatched. The CDR3 is 15 amino acids. CDR3 nucleotide sequence: TGTGCCAGCAGCCTAGGGACAGTACTCACCGGGGAGCTGTTTTTT. Translated: CASSLGTVLTGELFF.

The gene calls are TRBV6-6 and TRBJ1-3; TRBD1 might be the D (6 bases). Germline lookup yields CDR1 MNHNY and CDR2 SVGAGI (reference sequence). The germline V and J ends were trimmed by 9 bases and 1 base, with 10 bases remaining between them. The CDR3 is 13 amino acids. The CDR3 loop is CASLQGSGNTIYF. The CDR3 nucleotides are TGTGCCAGTCTACAGGGTTCTGGAAACACCATATATTTT.

This chain links TRBV4-3 with TRBJ1-5, with D maybe TRBD1 (5 bases). CDR1 LGHNA and CDR2 YSLEER come from the germline V gene. The ends were cut back, 0 bases at V and 2 bases at J, with 11 bases in the middle. This CDR3 is built from 16 residues. The DNA of the CDR3 is TGCGCCAGCAGCCAAGAGTGGCAGGGTGGCAATCAGCCCCAGCATTTT. Encoded protein: CASSQEWQGGNQPQHF.

This chain joins TRBV29-1 and TRBJ2-5; D not certain. Germline V lookup: CDR1 SQVTM, CDR2 ANQGSEA. V lost 4 bases and J lost 4, with 10 bases in between. The CDR3 has 12 residues. The CDR3 nucleotides are TGCAGCGTTGGTCTGTTAGGAGAGACCCAGTACTTC. This sequence encodes CSVGLLGETQYF.

The chain recombines TRBV7-9 with TRBJ1-1; D call uncertain. V was trimmed by 1 base and J by 0 bases, leaving 9 bases between them. Per the germline V gene, CDR1 is SEHNR and CDR2 is FQNEAQ (reference sequence). This CDR3 contains 15 residues. The CDR3: CASSLERVMNTEAFF. The CDR3 DNA reads TGTGCCAGCAGCTTAGAACGGGTAATGAACACTGAAGCTTTCTTT.